This TCR beta chain is drawn from a study of CD8+CD57+ T cells in acquired aplastic anemia. Patients selected for sequencing had displayed CD8+CD57+ cell expansion by flow cytometry. Looked up from germline, CDR1 is SGHTA and CDR2 is FQGNSA. V was pared by 6 bases and J by 4 bases, with 13 bases between. This CDR3 has 15 residues. Genomic DNA acted as the template from which TCR beta VDJ combination and CDR3 sequence profiling were carried out. TCRdb itself ran the reads through MiXCR, one entry per CDR3 protein. Of 120,000 or so distinct CDR3 sequences listed, 50% to 70% are singletons. The chain recombines TRBV7-2 with TRBJ1-6, with D possibly being TRBD1 (6 bases). The TCR originated in a human donor with aplastic anemia. Material for sequencing was sorted CD4+, CD8+, or CD8+CD57+ T cells (not recorded which) from PBMCs. CDR3 bases: TGTGCCAGCAGTTCCATAGGACAGTATAATTCACCCCTCCACTTT. Encoded protein: CASSSIGQYNSPLHF.